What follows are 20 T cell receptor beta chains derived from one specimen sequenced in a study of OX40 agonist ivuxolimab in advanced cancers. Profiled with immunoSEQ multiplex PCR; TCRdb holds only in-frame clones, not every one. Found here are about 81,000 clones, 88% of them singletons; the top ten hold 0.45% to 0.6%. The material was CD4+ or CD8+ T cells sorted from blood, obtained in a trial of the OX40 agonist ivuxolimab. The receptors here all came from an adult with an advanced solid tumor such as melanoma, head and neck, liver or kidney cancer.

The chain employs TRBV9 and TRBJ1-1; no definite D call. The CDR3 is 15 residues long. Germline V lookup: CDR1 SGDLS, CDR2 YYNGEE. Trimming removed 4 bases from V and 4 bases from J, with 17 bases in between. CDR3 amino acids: CASSPLMGASTEAFF. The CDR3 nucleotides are TGTGCCAGCAGCCCGCTAATGGGCGCGTCCACTGAAGCTTTCTTT. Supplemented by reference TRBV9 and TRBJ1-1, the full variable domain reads DSGVTQTPKHLITATGQRVTLRCSPRSGDLSVYWYQQSLDQGLQFLIQYYNGEERAKGNILERFSAQQFPDLHSELNLSSLELGDSALYFCASSPLMGASTEAFFGQGTRLTVV.

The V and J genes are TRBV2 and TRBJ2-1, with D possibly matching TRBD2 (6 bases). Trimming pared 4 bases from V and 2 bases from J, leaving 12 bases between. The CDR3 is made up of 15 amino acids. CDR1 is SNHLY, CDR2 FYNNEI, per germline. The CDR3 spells CASSGVAVPYNEQFF. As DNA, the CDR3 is TGTGCCAGCAGTGGGGTAGCGGTTCCCTACAATGAGCAGTTCTTC.

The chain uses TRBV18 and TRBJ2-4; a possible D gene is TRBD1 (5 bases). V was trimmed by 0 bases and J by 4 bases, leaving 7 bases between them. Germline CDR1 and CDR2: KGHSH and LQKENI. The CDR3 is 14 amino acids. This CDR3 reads CASSPPGAKNIQYF. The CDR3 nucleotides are TGTGCCAGCTCACCACCAGGGGCAAAAAACATTCAGTACTTC.

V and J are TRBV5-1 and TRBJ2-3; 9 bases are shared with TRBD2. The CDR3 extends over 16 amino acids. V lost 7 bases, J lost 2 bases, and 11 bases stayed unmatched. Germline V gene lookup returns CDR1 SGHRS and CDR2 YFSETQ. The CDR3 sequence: CASGLGAGGSTDTQYF. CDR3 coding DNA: TGCGCCAGCGGCCTGGGAGCGGGGGGTTCCACAGATACGCAGTATTTT.

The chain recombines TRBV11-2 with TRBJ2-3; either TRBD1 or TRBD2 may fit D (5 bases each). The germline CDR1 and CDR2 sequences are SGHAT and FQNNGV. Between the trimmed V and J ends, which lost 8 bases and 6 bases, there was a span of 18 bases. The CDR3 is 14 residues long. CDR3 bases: TGTGCCAGCGCACAAATGACATGGGGGGATACGCAGTATTTT. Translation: CASAQMTWGDTQYF.

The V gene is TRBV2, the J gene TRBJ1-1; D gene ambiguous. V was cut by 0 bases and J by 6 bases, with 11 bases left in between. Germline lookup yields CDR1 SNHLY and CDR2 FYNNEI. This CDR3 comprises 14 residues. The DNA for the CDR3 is TGTGCCAGCAGTGAAGCCCCATTAGCCGCTGAAGCTTTCTTT. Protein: CASSEAPLAAEAFF.

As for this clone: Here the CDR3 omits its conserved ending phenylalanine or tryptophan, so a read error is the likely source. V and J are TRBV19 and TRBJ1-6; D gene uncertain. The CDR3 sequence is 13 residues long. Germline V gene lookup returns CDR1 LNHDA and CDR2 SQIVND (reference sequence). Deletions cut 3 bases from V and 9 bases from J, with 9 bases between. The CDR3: CASSMSVISPLHL. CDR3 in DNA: TGTGCCAGTAGTATGTCGGTCATTTCACCCCTCCACCTT.

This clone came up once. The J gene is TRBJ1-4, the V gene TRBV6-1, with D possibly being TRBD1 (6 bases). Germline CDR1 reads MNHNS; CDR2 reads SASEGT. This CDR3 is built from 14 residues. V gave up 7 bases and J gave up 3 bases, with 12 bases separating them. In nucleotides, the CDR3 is TGTGCCAGCACCCTGACAGGCCCTAATGAAAAACTGTTTTTT. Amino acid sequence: CASTLTGPNEKLFF.

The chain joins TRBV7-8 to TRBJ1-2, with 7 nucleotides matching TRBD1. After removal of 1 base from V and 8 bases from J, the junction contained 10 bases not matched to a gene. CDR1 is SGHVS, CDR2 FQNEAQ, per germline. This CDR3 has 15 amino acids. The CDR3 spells CASSLVTGEDGGYTF. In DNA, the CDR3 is TGTGCCAGCAGCTTAGTTACAGGGGAGGATGGCGGCTACACCTTC.

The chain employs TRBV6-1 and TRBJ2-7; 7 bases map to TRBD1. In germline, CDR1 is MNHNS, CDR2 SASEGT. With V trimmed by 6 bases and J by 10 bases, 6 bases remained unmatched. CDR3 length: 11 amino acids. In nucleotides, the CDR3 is TGTGCCAGCAGCAACACAGGGGTCCAGTACTTC. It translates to CASSNTGVQYF.

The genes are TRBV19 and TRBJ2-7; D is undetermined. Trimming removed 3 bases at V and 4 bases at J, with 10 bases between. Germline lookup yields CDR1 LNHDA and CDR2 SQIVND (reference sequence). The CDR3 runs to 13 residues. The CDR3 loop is CASSIPGPYEQYF. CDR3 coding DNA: TGTGCCAGTAGTATTCCAGGACCGTACGAGCAGTACTTC.

The CDR3 sequence is CASSIGGGSYNEQFF. CDR3 DNA: TGTGCCAGTAGTATAGGCGGGGGATCCTACAATGAGCAGTTCTTC. The chain links TRBV19 to TRBJ2-1, with 7 bases matching TRBD2. Germline assignment: CDR1 LNHDA and CDR2 SQIVND (reference sequence). The CDR3 contains 15 residues. V shed 1 base, J shed 1 base, and the junction held 1 base outside the gene matches. Combining the CDR3 with reference TRBV19 and TRBJ2-1 gives the whole variable domain DGGITQSPKYLFRKEGQNVTLSCEQNLNHDAMYWYRQDPGQGLRLIYYSQIVNDFQKGDIAEGYSVSREKKESFPLTVTSAQKNPTAFYLCASSIGGGSYNEQFFGPGTRLTVL.

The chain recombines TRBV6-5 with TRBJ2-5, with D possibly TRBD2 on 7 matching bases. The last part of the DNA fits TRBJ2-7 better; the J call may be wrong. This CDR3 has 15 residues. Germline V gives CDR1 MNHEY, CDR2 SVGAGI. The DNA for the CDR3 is TGTGCCAGCAGTGGCGGGGGCACATACTCCTACGAGCAGTACTTC. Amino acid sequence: CASSGGGTYSYEQYF.

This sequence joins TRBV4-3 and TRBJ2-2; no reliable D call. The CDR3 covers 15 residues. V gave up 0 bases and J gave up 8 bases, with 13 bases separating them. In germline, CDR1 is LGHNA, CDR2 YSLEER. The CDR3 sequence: CASSQEQLTAGELFF. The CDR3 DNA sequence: TGCGCCAGCAGCCAAGAGCAGTTAACGGCTGGGGAGCTGTTTTTT.

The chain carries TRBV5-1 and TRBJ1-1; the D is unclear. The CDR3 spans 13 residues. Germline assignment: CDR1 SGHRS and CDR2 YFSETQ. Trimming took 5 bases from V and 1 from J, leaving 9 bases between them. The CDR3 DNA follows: TGCGCCAGCAGTCCGGAGGCGAACACTGAAGCTTTCTTT. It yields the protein CASSPEANTEAFF.

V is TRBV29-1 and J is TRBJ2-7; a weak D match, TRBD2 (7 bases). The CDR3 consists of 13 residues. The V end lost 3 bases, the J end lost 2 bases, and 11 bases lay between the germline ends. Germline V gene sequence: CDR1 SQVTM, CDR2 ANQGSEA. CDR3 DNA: TGCAGCGTTGACTACGGGGGGCCCTACGAGCAGTACTTC. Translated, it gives CSVDYGGPYEQYF.

CDR3: CASNEVDRATDTQYF. The DNA for the CDR3 is TGTGCCAGTAATGAGGTGGACAGGGCCACAGATACGCAGTATTTT. This sequence joins TRBV6-1 and TRBJ2-3, with 8 bases matching TRBD1. The ends lost 9 bases at V and 2 bases at J; junction bases unmatched: 10. The germline V gene has CDR1 MNHNS and CDR2 SASEGT. The CDR3 is made up of 15 amino acids.

The CDR3 sequence is CATSSRQGGRNQPQHF. Here the CDR3 DNA reads TGTGCCACCAGCAGTAGACAGGGCGGGCGCAATCAGCCCCAGCATTTT. The chain is built from TRBV15 and TRBJ1-5, with 7 bases identical to TRBD1. The CDR3 length is 16 residues. Trimming at V came to 3 bases and at J to 2 bases, leaving 7 bases not matched to a gene. Germline loops: CDR1 LNHNV, CDR2 YYDKDF (reference sequence).

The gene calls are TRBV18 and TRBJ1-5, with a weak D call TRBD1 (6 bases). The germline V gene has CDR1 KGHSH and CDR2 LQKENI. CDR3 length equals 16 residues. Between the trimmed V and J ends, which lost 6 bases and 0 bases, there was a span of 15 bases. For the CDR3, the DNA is TGTGCCAGCTCTCCCCCGGGACAATCTAGCAATCAGCCCCAGCATTTT. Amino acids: CASSPPGQSSNQPQHF.

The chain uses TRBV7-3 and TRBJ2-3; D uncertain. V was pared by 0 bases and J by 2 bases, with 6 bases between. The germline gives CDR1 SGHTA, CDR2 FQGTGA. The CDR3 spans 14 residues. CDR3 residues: CASSLTLLTDTQYF. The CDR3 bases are TGTGCCAGCAGCTTAACTCTCCTCACAGATACGCAGTATTTT.